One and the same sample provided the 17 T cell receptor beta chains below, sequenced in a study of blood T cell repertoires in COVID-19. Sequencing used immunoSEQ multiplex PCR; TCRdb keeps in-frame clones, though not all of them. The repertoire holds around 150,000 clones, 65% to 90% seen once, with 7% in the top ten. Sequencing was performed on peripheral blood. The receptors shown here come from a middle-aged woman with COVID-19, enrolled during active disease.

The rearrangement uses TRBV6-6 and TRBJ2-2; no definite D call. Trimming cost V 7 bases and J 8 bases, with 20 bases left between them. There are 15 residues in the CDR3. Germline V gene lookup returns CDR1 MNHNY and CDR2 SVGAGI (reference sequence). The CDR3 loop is CASTFVLSKSGELFF. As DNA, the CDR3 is TGTGCCAGCACCTTCGTTCTTTCTAAATCGGGGGAGCTGTTTTTT.

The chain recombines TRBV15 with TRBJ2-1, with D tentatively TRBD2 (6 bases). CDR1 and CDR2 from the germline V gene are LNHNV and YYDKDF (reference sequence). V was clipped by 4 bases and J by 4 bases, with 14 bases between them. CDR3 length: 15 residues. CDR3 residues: CATSTPRRDYNEQFF. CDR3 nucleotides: TGTGCCACCAGCACCCCCCGGCGGGATTACAATGAGCAGTTCTTC.

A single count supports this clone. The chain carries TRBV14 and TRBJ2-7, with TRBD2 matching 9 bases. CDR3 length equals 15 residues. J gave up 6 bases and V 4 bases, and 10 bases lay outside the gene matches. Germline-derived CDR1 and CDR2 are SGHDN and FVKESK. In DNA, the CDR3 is TGTGCCAGCAGCCTACCGGGACTAGCACTTGGCGAGCAGTACTTC. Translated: CASSLPGLALGEQYF.

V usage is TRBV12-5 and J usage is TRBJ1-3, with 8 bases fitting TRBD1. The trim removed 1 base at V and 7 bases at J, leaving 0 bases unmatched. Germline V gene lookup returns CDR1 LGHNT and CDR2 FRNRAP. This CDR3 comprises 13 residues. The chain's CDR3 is CASGLDRGNTIYF. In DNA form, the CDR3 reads TGTGCTAGTGGTTTGGACAGGGGGAACACCATATATTTT.

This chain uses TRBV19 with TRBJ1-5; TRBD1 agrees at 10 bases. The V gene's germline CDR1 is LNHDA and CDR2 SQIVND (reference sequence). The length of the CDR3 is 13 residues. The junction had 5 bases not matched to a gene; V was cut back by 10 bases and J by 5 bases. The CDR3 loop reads CATWDRGYQPQHF. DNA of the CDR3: TGTGCCACGTGGGACAGGGGTTATCAGCCCCAGCATTTT.

The CDR3 DNA sequence: TGTGCCACCAGCGGACTTTCGGGCGGGAGTAATGAGCAGTTCTTC. This encodes CATSGLSGGSNEQFF. This chain uses TRBV15 with TRBJ2-1; TRBD2 agrees at 7 bases. CDR3 length equals 15 residues. V dropped 5 bases and J dropped 7; count of bases not matched to a gene: 11. Germline assignment: CDR1 LNHNV and CDR2 YYDKDF (reference sequence).

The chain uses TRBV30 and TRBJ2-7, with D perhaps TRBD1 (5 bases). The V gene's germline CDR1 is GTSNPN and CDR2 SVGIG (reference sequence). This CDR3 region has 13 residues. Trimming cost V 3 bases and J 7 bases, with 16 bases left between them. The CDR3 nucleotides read TGTGCCTGGAGCGAGACAGACCTTGGGGAGCAGTACTTC. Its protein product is CAWSETDLGEQYF.

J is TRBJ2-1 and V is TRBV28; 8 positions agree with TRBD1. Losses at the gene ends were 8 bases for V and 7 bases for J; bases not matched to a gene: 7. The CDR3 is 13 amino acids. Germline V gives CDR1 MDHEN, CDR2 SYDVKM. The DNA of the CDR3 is TGTGCCAGCTTACAGGGGGTAACGAATGAGCAGTTCTTC. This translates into CASLQGVTNEQFF. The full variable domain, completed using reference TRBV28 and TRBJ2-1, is DVKVTQSSRYLVKRTGEKVFLECVQDMDHENMFWYRQDPGLGLRLIYFSYDVKMKEKGDIPEGYSVSREKKERFSLILESASTNQTSMYLCASLQGVTNEQFFGPGTRLTVL.

CDR3 residues: CASSLLRPPSVEKLFF. CDR3 DNA sequence: TGTGCCAGCAGCTTATTAAGGCCGCCGAGCGTAGAAAAACTGTTTTTT. The genes are TRBV7-8 and TRBJ1-4; D remains ambiguous. The V end was cut by 2 bases, the J end by 8 bases, with 18 bases between. This CDR3 has 16 amino acids. Germline-derived CDR1 and CDR2 are SGHVS and FQNEAQ.

The CDR3 DNA reads TGTGCCACCAGCAGAGAGGACAGACGTGGGGAAAAACTGTTTTTT. It yields the protein CATSREDRRGEKLFF. This sequence joins TRBV15 and TRBJ1-4; possibly TRBD1 for D (6 bases). V was trimmed by 0 bases and J by 8 bases, leaving 13 bases between them. The CDR3 is made up of 15 amino acids. Per germline, CDR1 LNHNV and CDR2 YYDKDF (reference sequence). Filled out from reference TRBV15 and TRBJ1-4, the complete variable domain reads DAMVIQNPRYQVTQFGKPVTLSCSQTLNHNVMYWYQQKSSQAPKLLFHYYDKDFNNEADTPDNFQSRRPNTSFCFLDIRSPGLGDTAMYLCATSREDRRGEKLFFGSGTQLSVL.

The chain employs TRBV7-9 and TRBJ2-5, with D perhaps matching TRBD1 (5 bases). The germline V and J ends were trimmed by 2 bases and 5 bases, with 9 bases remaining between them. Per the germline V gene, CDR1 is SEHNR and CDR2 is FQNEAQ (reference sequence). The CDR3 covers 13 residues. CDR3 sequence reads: CASSLSGLETQYF. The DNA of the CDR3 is TGTGCCAGCAGCTTATCAGGGCTGGAGACCCAGTACTTC.

CDR3 region: CASSLPPGVNSPLHF. CDR3 bases: TGTGCCAGCTCGCTACCACCAGGGGTTAATTCACCCCTCCACTTT. This chain connects TRBV18 to TRBJ1-6; weak D call: TRBD1 (6 bases). This CDR3 is built from 15 residues. From germline, CDR1 is KGHSH and CDR2 LQKENI. Deletions cut 6 bases from V and 6 bases from J, with 15 bases between.

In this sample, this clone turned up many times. CDR3 coding DNA: TGTGCCAGCAGTTATGACAGGGCTGGCTACACCTTC. This translates into CASSYDRAGYTF. The chain employs TRBV28 and TRBJ1-2, with TRBD1 identical over 7 bases. The germline V gene encodes CDR1 MDHEN and CDR2 SYDVKM. J was trimmed by 7 bases and V by 4 bases; bases with no gene match: 3. The CDR3 spans 12 residues.

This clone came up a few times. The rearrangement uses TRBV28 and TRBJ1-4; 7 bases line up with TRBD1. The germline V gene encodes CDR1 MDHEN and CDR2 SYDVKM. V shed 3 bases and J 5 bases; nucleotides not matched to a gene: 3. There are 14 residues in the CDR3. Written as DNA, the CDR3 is TGTGCCAGCAGTTTGCCGGGACAGAATGAAAAACTGTTTTTT. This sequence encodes CASSLPGQNEKLFF.

The CDR3 sequence: CASSLWPSNTEAFF. CDR3 bases: TGTGCCAGCAGCTTGTGGCCTTCGAACACTGAAGCTTTCTTT. J is TRBJ1-1 and V is TRBV5-5; D is ambiguous. CDR1 and CDR2 (germline): SGHKS, YYEKEE (reference sequence). CDR3 length: 14 amino acids. V lost 1 base, J lost 1 base, and 8 bases lay in between.

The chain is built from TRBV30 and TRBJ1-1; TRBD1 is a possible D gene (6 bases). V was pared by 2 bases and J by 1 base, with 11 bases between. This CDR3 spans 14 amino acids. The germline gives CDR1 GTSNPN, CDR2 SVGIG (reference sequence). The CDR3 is CAWSKQGGNTEAFF. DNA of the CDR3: TGTGCCTGGAGTAAACAGGGTGGGAACACTGAAGCTTTCTTT.

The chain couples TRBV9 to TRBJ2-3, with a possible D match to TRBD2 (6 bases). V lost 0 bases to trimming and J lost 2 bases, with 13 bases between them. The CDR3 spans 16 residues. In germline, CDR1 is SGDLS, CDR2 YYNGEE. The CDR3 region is CASSVGGAGITDTQYF. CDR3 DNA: TGTGCCAGCAGCGTAGGGGGCGCGGGGATCACAGATACGCAGTATTTT.